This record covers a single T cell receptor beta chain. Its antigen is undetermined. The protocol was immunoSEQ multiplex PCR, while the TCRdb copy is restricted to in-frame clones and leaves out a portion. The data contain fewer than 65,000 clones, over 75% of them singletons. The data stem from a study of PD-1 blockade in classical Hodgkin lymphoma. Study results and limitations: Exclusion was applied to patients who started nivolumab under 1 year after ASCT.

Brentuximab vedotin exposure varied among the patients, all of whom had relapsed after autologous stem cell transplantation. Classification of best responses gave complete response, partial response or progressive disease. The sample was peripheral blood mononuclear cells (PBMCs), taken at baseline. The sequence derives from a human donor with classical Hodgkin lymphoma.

CDR3: CASSSPGGLDSYEQYF. CDR3 nucleotide sequence: TGTGCCAGCAGCTCCCCAGGGGGTTTGGACTCCTACGAGCAGTACTTC. This chain uses TRBV5-8 with TRBJ2-7, with 7 bases matching TRBD1. From germline, CDR1 is SGHTS and CDR2 YDEGEE. Trimming removed 3 bases from V and 0 bases from J; junction bases left unmatched: 9. This CDR3 region has 16 residues.